The rows below give T cell receptor beta chains drawn from one sample of a study of cytomegalovirus exposure and HLA in healthy donors. Using immunoSEQ multiplex PCR, the repertoire was profiled, and TCRdb retains in-frame clones only, with some absent. The sample includes about 280,000 clones, 85% to 90% of them seen just once. Source material: PBMCs. The source is a woman younger than 35 in good health and CMV-seronegative. The CDR3 runs from the conserved cysteine through the conserved F or W. Fields, in order: V gene, D gene, clone size, J gene, CDR3 DNA, CDR3 protein. D genes are given only for firm matches. Only some rows state a clone size, as once, few, many or a class for expanded clones.

TRBV5-1,NA,NA,TRBJ2-7,TGCGCCAGCAGCTTGGTCGGAGGGGACTCCTACGAGCAGTACTTC,CASSLVGGDSYEQYF
TRBV15,TRBD2,NA,TRBJ2-1,TGTGCCACCAGCAGCAGATCTGGGGGGGATGAGCAGTTCTTC,CATSSRSGGDEQFF
TRBV29-1,TRBD2,NA,TRBJ2-7,TGCAGCGTTGGGGCGACTAGCGGGAGTGGCTACGAGCAGTACTTC,CSVGATSGSGYEQYF
TRBV2,TRBD1,NA,TRBJ2-7,TGTGCCAGCAGCGCCGGGGGACAGGGCATCTACGAGCAGTACTTC,CASSAGGQGIYEQYF
TRBV5-4,NA,NA,TRBJ2-5,TGTGCCAGCAGCCCCAATAAGGGGAAGACCCAGTACTTC,CASSPNKGKTQYF
TRBV9,NA,NA,TRBJ1-3,TGTGCCAGCAGCGTGTCCCTCTCTGGAAACACCATATATTTT,CASSVSLSGNTIYF
TRBV6-5,NA,NA,TRBJ1-3,TGTGCCAGCAGTTACGGTGACAGTGGAAACACCATATATTTT,CASSYGDSGNTIYF
TRBV19,NA,NA,TRBJ1-1,TGTGCCAGTAGTATAACAGGCCCTGATTCTGAAGCTTTCTTT,CASSITGPDSEAFF
TRBV10-3,NA,NA,TRBJ1-6,TGTGCCATCAGTGAGGGTGACAGCTATAATTCACCCCTCCACTTT,CAISEGDSYNSPLHF
TRBV4-3,NA,NA,TRBJ2-2,TGCGCCAGCAGCCAAGATCTCCTCAACTCGAACACCGGGGAGCTGTTTTTT,CASSQDLLNSNTGELFF
TRBV6-1,TRBD1,NA,TRBJ1-1,TGTGCCAGCAGTCGACGACAGGGTACGAACACTGAAGCTTTCTTT,CASSRRQGTNTEAFF
TRBV9,NA,once,TRBJ2-3,TGTGCCAGCAGCGTGTATATGGGTACGGGTTTAGATACGCAGTATTTT,CASSVYMGTGLDTQYF
TRBV29-1,TRBD2,NA,TRBJ2-3,TGCAGCGCCAGCGGGAGGGCCCCAGATACGCAGTATTTT,CSASGRAPDTQYF
TRBV19,TRBD2,NA,TRBJ2-2,TGTGCCAGTAGGTTTCTAGCGGGAAATCGGATCACCGGGGAGCTGTTTTTT,CASRFLAGNRITGELFF
TRBV28,NA,NA,TRBJ1-2,TGTGCCAGCGTCAAAGCCGCCTATGGCTACACCTTC,CASVKAAYGYTF
TRBV5-1,TRBD1,NA,TRBJ2-7,TGCGCCAGCAGCCGGACAGGGAACGAGCAGTACTTC,CASSRTGNEQYF
TRBV28,NA,NA,TRBJ2-7,TGTGCCAGCAGGGACAGAACCTACGAGCAGTACTTC,CASRDRTYEQYF
TRBV9,NA,NA,TRBJ2-3,TGTGCCAGCAGCGTATTGGGGGAGGCTGGGGATACGCAGTATTTT,CASSVLGEAGDTQYF
TRBV7-6,NA,NA,TRBJ2-7,TGTGCCAGCAGCTTAGGTCAGGGGAGTGGTTATCAAGAGCAGTACTTC,CASSLGQGSGYQEQYF
TRBV28,TRBD2,NA,TRBJ2-1,TGTGCCAGCGTCGAGCGGGAGGCTTACTACAATGAGCAGTTCTTC,CASVEREAYYNEQFF
TRBV5-1,NA,NA,TRBJ2-2,TGCGCCAGCAGGGCAGGGGCCGGCACCGGGGAGCTGTTTTTT,CASRAGAGTGELFF
TRBV28,TRBD1,NA,TRBJ1-5,TGTGCCAGCAGCCCGGGACAGTCGAGATATAGCAATCAGCCCCAGCATTTT,CASSPGQSRYSNQPQHF
TRBV27,TRBD1,NA,TRBJ1-1,TGTGCCAGCAGCCCCCAGGGGGCGGGAAGAACTGAAGCTTTCTTT,CASSPQGAGRTEAFF
TRBV28,NA,NA,TRBJ1-3,TGTGCCAGCAGTTTTCGGGTCTCTGGAAACACCATATATTTT,CASSFRVSGNTIYF
TRBV2,TRBD2,NA,TRBJ2-5,TGTGCCAGCAGTGAAGGGGCCGGACTAGCGCAAGAGACCCAGTACTTC,CASSEGAGLAQETQYF
TRBV5-4,TRBD1,NA,TRBJ1-2,TGTGCCAGCAGCGGCAACGACAGGGACCGCTATGGCTACACCTTC,CASSGNDRDRYGYTF
TRBV7-3,NA,NA,TRBJ2-5,TGTGCCAGCAGCGAAGCCCAGGGGACCCAGTACTTC,CASSEAQGTQYF
TRBV6-6,NA,NA,TRBJ1-5,TGTGCCCCGTCAGGGTTTAGCAATCAGCCCCAGCATTTT,CAPSGFSNQPQHF
TRBV6-6,TRBD2,once,TRBJ2-7,TGTGCCAGCAATCCGGGACTAGCGGGAAACTACGAGCAGTACTTC,CASNPGLAGNYEQYF
TRBV28,NA,NA,TRBJ1-2,TGTGCCAGCAGACGTGACACTGCCCCAGGGGGCTACACCTTC,CASRRDTAPGGYTF
TRBV23-1,NA,few,TRBJ1-2,TGCGCCAGCAGTCAATTATCGGCAGGGCATGGCTACACCTTC,CASSQLSAGHGYTF
TRBV27,NA,NA,TRBJ2-3,TGTGCCAGCAGTTTTAGTATAAGCGGGACAGATACGCAGTATTTT,CASSFSISGTDTQYF
TRBV6-6,TRBD2,once,TRBJ2-7,TGTGCCAGCAGTCCACTAGCGGGAGGAGGCGAGCAGTACTTC,CASSPLAGGGEQYF
TRBV6-5,NA,NA,TRBJ2-7,TGTGCCAGCAGTTACTCGAGTTACGAGCAGTACTTC,CASSYSSYEQYF
TRBV27,TRBD2,NA,TRBJ2-1,TGTGCCAGCAGTCAGACCGGGACTAGCATGATAGATGAGCAGTTCTTC,CASSQTGTSMIDEQFF
TRBV25-1,NA,NA,TRBJ1-5,TGTGCCAGCAGTGGAACAGGCGGCAATCAGCCCCAGCATTTT,CASSGTGGNQPQHF
TRBV18,NA,NA,TRBJ1-1,TGTGCCAGCTCACCACCCCGAGGGAACACTGAAGCTTTCTTT,CASSPPRGNTEAFF
TRBV27,TRBD2,NA,TRBJ2-7,TGTGCCAGCAGTCAATCAGGACTAGCGGGATGGTACGAGCAGTACTTC,CASSQSGLAGWYEQYF
TRBV28,NA,NA,TRBJ2-3,TGTGCCAGCAGTTTCGCGGGGACCCTCAGCACAGATACGCAGTATTTT,CASSFAGTLSTDTQYF
TRBV5-6,NA,NA,TRBJ2-4,TGTGCCAGCAGCTCGACAGCGATAGCCAAAAACATTCAGTACTTC,CASSSTAIAKNIQYF
TRBV5-1,TRBD1,NA,TRBJ1-2,TGCGCCAGCAGCCCCGGGGACAGGAAAAACTATGGCTACACCTTC,CASSPGDRKNYGYTF
TRBV7-2,TRBD2,NA,TRBJ2-5,TGTGCCAGCAGCTTAGCGCCTCCGGGGGGAGGAGAGACCCAGTACTTC,CASSLAPPGGGETQYF
TRBV5-1,NA,NA,TRBJ1-2,TGCGCCAGCAGCCTCCTCGCCGCGAATGGCTACACCTTC,CASSLLAANGYTF
TRBV5-1,NA,NA,TRBJ1-4,TGCGCCAGCAGCTCCCAGGGTGTAGGGGAAAAACTGTTTTTT,CASSSQGVGEKLFF
TRBV19,NA,NA,TRBJ2-3,TGTGCCAGTAAGGCGGGGTACACAGATACGCAGTATTTT,CASKAGYTDTQYF
TRBV6-5,TRBD2,NA,TRBJ2-7,TGTGCCAGCAGACTGGGACTAGCCCCCTACGAGCAGTACTTC,CASRLGLAPYEQYF
TRBV28,NA,NA,TRBJ2-5,TGTGCCAGCTCCTCACCGGGACTCCATTCGGAGACCCAGTACTTC,CASSSPGLHSETQYF
TRBV10-3,NA,NA,TRBJ1-1,TGTGCCATCAGTGAGTCCCAGATGAACACTGAAGCTTTCTTT,CAISESQMNTEAFF
TRBV5-4,TRBD1,once,TRBJ2-3,TGTGCCAGCAGCTTGTACAGGGGGTCAGCATCTGATACGCAGTATTTT,CASSLYRGSASDTQYF
TRBV28,TRBD1,NA,TRBJ1-5,TGTGCCAGCAATGGACAGGGCTATAGCAATCAGCCCCAGCATTTT,CASNGQGYSNQPQHF
TRBV9,NA,once,TRBJ1-3,TGTGCCAGCAGCGGGGGGGATCGGGGCTCTGGAAACACCATATATTTT,CASSGGDRGSGNTIYF
TRBV25-1,NA,NA,TRBJ2-5,TGTGCCAGCAGTCCGAGCGGATCGGAAGAGACCCAGTACTTC,CASSPSGSEETQYF
TRBV5-1,TRBD2,NA,TRBJ2-1,TGCGCCAGCAGCTTGCTTGGCGGGAGACAGAATGAGCAGTTCTTC,CASSLLGGRQNEQFF
TRBV5-4,NA,once,TRBJ2-1,TGTGCCAGCAGCCCCATAGCCGGGACTGCCTCATACGGTGAGCAGTTCTTC,CASSPIAGTASYGEQFF
TRBV19,NA,NA,TRBJ1-5,TGTGCCAGTACCCCAACCCCGGGCAATCAGCCCCAGCATTTT,CASTPTPGNQPQHF
TRBV6-1,NA,NA,TRBJ1-1,TGTGCCAGCAGTTTACCCACAGCGAACACTGAAGCTTTCTTT,CASSLPTANTEAFF
TRBV28,TRBD2,NA,TRBJ2-6,TGTGCCAGCAGCCCACCCAATAGCGGGATGGGCTCTGGGGCCAACGTCCTGACTTTC,CASSPPNSGMGSGANVLTF
TRBV2,NA,NA,TRBJ1-5,TGTGCCAGCAGTGAAGACAGGGCCAGCAATCAGCCCCAGCATTTT,CASSEDRASNQPQHF
TRBV4-3,NA,once,TRBJ1-1,TGCGCCAGCAGCCAAGTCGTGAACACTGAAGCTTTCTTT,CASSQVVNTEAFF